This entry lists 13 T cell receptor beta chains sequenced from one sample in a study of cytomegalovirus exposure and HLA in healthy donors. 13 Jbeta primers and 60 Vbeta primers were used for the PCR. Assay: immunoSEQ multiplex PCR; the TCRdb copy retains only in-frame clones and omits some. The profile covers about 130,000 clones, with roughly three quarters appearing a single time and about 1.5% taken by the ten largest. Specimen: PBMCs. These receptors were obtained from a woman between 18 and 29 years old in good health and CMV-seronegative.

This sequence joins TRBV6-5 and TRBJ1-5; a weak D match, TRBD1 (6 bases). CDR3 length: 15 residues. CDR1 and CDR2 from the germline V gene are MNHEY and SVGAGI. The ends were cut back, 5 bases at V and 2 bases at J, with 13 bases in the middle. The CDR3 sequence is CASSPFGGGNQPQHF. CDR3 DNA sequence: TGTGCCAGCAGTCCCTTTGGGGGCGGCAATCAGCCCCAGCATTTT.

This clone was observed a handful of times. The chain has TRBV7-8 and TRBJ1-5; D call uncertain. The length of the CDR3 is 16 residues. The germline V gene encodes CDR1 SGHVS and CDR2 FQNEAQ. Trimming removed 5 bases at V and 1 base at J, with 15 bases between. The DNA for the CDR3 is TGTGCCAGCAGCCGATCCACCGGCAGGAGCAATCAGCCCCAGCATTTT. Amino acids: CASSRSTGRSNQPQHF. Supplemented by reference TRBV7-8 and TRBJ1-5, the full variable domain reads GAGVSQSPRYKVAKRGQDVALRCDPISGHVSLFWYQQALGQGPEFLTYFQNEAQLDKSGLPSDRFFAERPEGSVSTLKIQRTQQEDSAVYLCASSRSTGRSNQPQHFGDGTRLSIL.

The V call is TRBV2, the J call TRBJ1-1; D remains unclear. The length of the CDR3 is 15 residues. With 6 bases removed from V and 0 bases from J, the gap between germline ends came to 14 bases. Germline V gives CDR1 SNHLY, CDR2 FYNNEI. The CDR3, as DNA: TGTGCCAGCAGCTTCAGCCTTACAGTGAACACTGAAGCTTTCTTT. It specifies CASSFSLTVNTEAFF.

The V call is TRBV15, the J call TRBJ2-3; 12 bases line up with TRBD2. Germline V gene sequence: CDR1 LNHNV, CDR2 YYDKDF (reference sequence). There are 15 residues in the CDR3. After removal of 5 bases from V and 6 bases from J, the junction contained 6 bases not matched to a gene. CDR3: CATSRTSGIGDTQYF. The CDR3 coding sequence is TGTGCCACCAGCCGGACTAGCGGGATCGGCGATACGCAGTATTTT.

The chain joins TRBV6-1 to TRBJ1-5; 10 nucleotides match TRBD1. Germline V lookup: CDR1 MNHNS, CDR2 SASEGT. CDR3 length: 17 amino acids. V lost 2 bases to trimming and J lost 7 bases; unmatched junction nucleotides: 11. The CDR3 DNA reads as TGTGCCAGCAGTGAAAAACTTGGGACAGGGGCCCGGCAGCCCCAGCATTTT. It is translated as CASSEKLGTGARQPQHF.

The chain joins TRBV29-1 to TRBJ2-7, with 7 positions matching TRBD2. The V gene's germline CDR1 is SQVTM and CDR2 ANQGSEA. The CDR3 sequence is 15 residues long. After removal of 6 bases from V and 1 base from J, the junction contained 12 bases not matched to a gene. The CDR3 sequence: CSVAGIGAGSYEQYF. The CDR3 nucleotides read TGCAGCGTCGCCGGCATTGGAGCGGGGTCCTACGAGCAGTACTTC.

Comment on this clone: In the same sample, other DNA sequences code for this CDR3. The rearrangement uses TRBV5-1 and TRBJ1-1; 10 bases line up with TRBD1. J lost 3 bases, V lost 0 bases, and 2 bases had no gene match. This CDR3 region has 15 residues. Germline V gene lookup returns CDR1 SGHRS and CDR2 YFSETQ. CDR3 bases: TGCGCCAGCAGCTTGGGGGGGACAGGGGACACTGAAGCTTTCTTT. This codes for CASSLGGTGDTEAFF.

The V gene is TRBV4-1, the J gene TRBJ2-1, with TRBD2 identical over 9 bases. Germline-derived CDR1 and CDR2 are MGHRA and YSYEKL. The trim removed 0 bases at V and 8 bases at J, leaving 8 bases unmatched. CDR3 length equals 16 residues. CDR3 amino acids: CASSQDPGTSTHEQFF. Here the CDR3 DNA reads TGCGCCAGCAGCCAAGATCCGGGGACTAGCACTCATGAGCAGTTCTTC.

This clone was seen a handful of times. V gene TRBV6-4 combines with J gene TRBJ2-2; 10 bases fit TRBD2. Germline V gene lookup returns CDR1 MRHNA and CDR2 SNTAGT. Trimming cost V 7 bases and J 3 bases; bases outside gene matches: 8. The CDR3 sequence is 16 residues long. The CDR3 nucleotides are TGTGCCAGCACCCCGGTAGCGGGAGGTGACACCGGGGAGCTGTTTTTT. This gives the protein CASTPVAGGDTGELFF.

The chain employs TRBV7-9 and TRBJ1-2; D unclear. Per the germline V gene, CDR1 is SEHNR and CDR2 is FQNEAQ (reference sequence). V lost 5 bases and J lost 2, with 15 bases in between. The CDR3 has 15 amino acids. The CDR3 is CASSPPSEGNYGYTF. In DNA, the CDR3 is TGTGCCAGCAGCCCCCCATCAGAGGGCAACTATGGCTACACCTTC.

The sample holds one count of this clone. The chain joins TRBV9 to TRBJ1-3; D perhaps matches TRBD1 (6 bases). The ends were cut back, 4 bases at V and 2 bases at J, with 16 bases in the middle. Germline CDR1 and CDR2: SGDLS and YYNGEE. The CDR3 runs to 16 residues. DNA of the CDR3: TGTGCCAGCAGCTCTCGGACAGCACACACTGGAAACACCATATATTTT. Translating it yields CASSSRTAHTGNTIYF.

The genes are TRBV29-1 and TRBJ1-1; no reliable D call. CDR1 SQVTM and CDR2 ANQGSEA come from the germline V gene. This CDR3 is 14 amino acids long. Trimming pared 5 bases from V and 1 base from J, leaving 14 bases between. Written as DNA, the CDR3 is TGCAGCGTTACTAAACAGCTAGCGAACACTGAAGCTTTCTTT. It codes for CSVTKQLANTEAFF.

The rearrangement links TRBV12-5 to TRBJ2-5; 9 bases map to TRBD2. The CDR3 is made up of 17 amino acids. From germline, CDR1 is LGHNT and CDR2 FRNRAP. The J segment lost 8 bases and the V segment lost 0 bases, leaving 13 bases of the junction unmatched. The CDR3 coding sequence is TGTGCTAGTGGTTTGGTAGTGGTAATAGCGGGAGCCCCCACCCAGTACTTC. Its protein is CASGLVVVIAGAPTQYF.